The rows below give T cell receptor beta chains drawn from one sample of a study of blood T cell repertoires in COVID-19. Profiled with immunoSEQ multiplex PCR; TCRdb holds only in-frame clones, not every one. In the table there are approximately 150,000 clones, around four fifths of which are singletons. Sequencing used peripheral blood. The receptor set was obtained from a human donor in a cohort sampled during active COVID-19. The CDR3 runs from the conserved cysteine through the conserved F or W. D genes are given only for firm matches. Only part of the rows carry a size: once, few, many, or a class if the clone is expanded.

TRBD2	TRBJ2-2	TRBV27	.	CASSPPTTSKRELFF	TGTGCCAGCAGTCCCCCCACGACTAGCAAACGGGAGCTGTTTTTT
TRBD1	TRBJ1-4	TRBV27	.	CASRRTGTNEKLFF	TGTGCCAGCAGACGGACAGGGACTAATGAAAAACTGTTTTTT
TRBD1	TRBJ1-1	TRBV5-6	once	CASSPPTGQNTEAFF	TGTGCCAGCAGCCCACCGACAGGGCAGAACACTGAAGCTTTCTTT
.	TRBJ1-6	TRBV5-1	.	CASIVSKSSYNSPLHF	TGCGCCAGCATAGTTTCCAAGAGCTCCTATAATTCACCCCTCCACTTT
.	TRBJ1-5	TRBV7-3	.	CASSYQGPDQPQHF	TGTGCCAGCAGCTATCAGGGGCCGGATCAGCCCCAGCATTTT
TRBD2	TRBJ2-1	TRBV9	few	CASSVTGLAGAYNEQFF	TGTGCCAGCAGCGTGACCGGACTAGCGGGGGCCTACAATGAGCAGTTCTTC
.	TRBJ2-7	TRBV12-5	.	CASGLEDTGRSSYEQYF	TGTGCTAGTGGTCTAGAGGATACAGGTCGGTCCTCCTACGAGCAGTACTTC
.	TRBJ1-2	TRBV6-4	.	CASSDLKGRVYGYTF	TGTGCCAGCAGTGACTTGAAGGGGCGCGTCTATGGCTACACCTTC
TRBD1	TRBJ1-1	TRBV2	.	CASKGQGAWTTEAFF	TGTGCCAGCAAGGGACAGGGGGCTTGGACCACTGAAGCTTTCTTT
.	TRBJ2-4	TRBV5-6	.	CASLKSSDFGAKNIQYF	TGTGCCAGCCTGAAATCTTCGGACTTTGGGGCCAAAAACATTCAGTACTTC
.	TRBJ1-4	TRBV6-6	once	CASVRSVGEKLFF	TGTGCCAGTGTGAGGAGCGTGGGTGAAAAACTGTTTTTT
TRBD2	TRBJ2-3	TRBV6-6	.	CASSYRGGPDTQYF	TGTGCCAGCAGTTATCGGGGGGGGCCAGATACGCAGTATTTT
TRBD1	TRBJ2-2	TRBV6-6	.	CAARTGQGTGELFF	TGTGCCGCCCGGACAGGCCAGGGCACCGGGGAGCTGTTTTTT
.	TRBJ1-2	TRBV6-5	.	CASRQVAGYGYTF	TGTGCCAGCAGGCAGGTCGCAGGGTACGGCTACACCTTC
.	TRBJ1-5	TRBV3-1/TRBV3-2	once	CASSQDEQPQHF	TGTGCCAGCAGCCAAGATGAGCAGCCCCAGCATTTT
.	TRBJ1-1	TRBV9	.	CASSVGTGGEAFF	TGTGCCAGCAGCGTAGGCACCGGGGGTGAAGCTTTCTTT
.	TRBJ1-1	TRBV25-1	.	CASLRGGTEAFF	TGTGCCAGTCTACGGGGGGGCACTGAAGCTTTCTTT
TRBD1	TRBJ1-1	TRBV3-1/TRBV3-2	.	CASSPLGTGGEAFF	TGTGCCAGCAGCCCCCTGGGGACAGGGGGTGAAGCTTTCTTT
.	TRBJ1-4	TRBV5-1	many	CASRAAFATNEKLFF	TGCGCCAGCAGGGCGGCGTTCGCAACTAATGAAAAACTGTTTTTT
.	TRBJ2-5	TRBV5-1	.	CASSPPVAEQETQYF	TGCGCCAGCAGCCCCCCGGTAGCGGAGCAAGAGACCCAGTACTTC
.	TRBJ1-5	TRBV7-2	.	CASSSQGNQPQHF	TGTGCCAGCAGCTCCCAGGGAAATCAGCCCCAGCATTTT
.	TRBJ2-7	TRBV14	.	CASSPYRVGEQYF	TGTGCCAGCAGCCCATACAGGGTCGGCGAGCAGTACTTC
TRBD1	TRBJ2-5	TRBV11-2	.	CASSRDRISGTQYF	TGTGCCAGCAGCCGGGACAGGATCTCAGGGACCCAGTACTTC
.	TRBJ1-1	TRBV9	few	CASSARDIITEAFF	TGTGCCAGCAGCGCCAGGGATATTATAACTGAAGCTTTCTTT
TRBD1	TRBJ1-4	TRBV7-2	.	CASSPDRASEKLFF	TGTGCCAGCAGCCCGGACAGGGCCAGTGAAAAACTGTTTTTT
.	TRBJ1-2	TRBV6-5	.	CASSYFQGWHYGYTF	TGTGCCAGCAGTTACTTCCAGGGATGGCACTATGGCTACACCTTC
.	TRBJ1-1	TRBV2	.	CASHRDNQNTEAFF	TGTGCCAGCCACCGGGACAACCAGAACACTGAAGCTTTCTTT
.	TRBJ1-1	TRBV5-3	.	CARSLELVLKRVNTEAFF	TGTGCCAGAAGCTTGGAGTTGGTGTTAAAGAGGGTGAACACTGAAGCTTTCTTT
TRBD2	TRBJ2-1	TRBV7-8	.	CASSPTSGISNEQFF	TGTGCCAGCAGCCCCACTAGCGGGATCAGCAATGAGCAGTTCTTC
TRBD2	TRBJ2-5	TRBV9	.	CASSVAGLASQQETQYF	TGTGCCAGCAGCGTAGCTGGACTAGCGTCCCAACAAGAGACCCAGTACTTC
.	TRBJ2-5	TRBV3-1/TRBV3-2	.	CASSQEYGTLPGTQYF	TGTGCCAGCAGCCAAGAGTATGGGACTCTCCCGGGGACCCAGTACTTC
.	TRBJ1-3	TRBV6-5	.	CASIRSSGNTIYF	TGTGCCAGCATTAGGAGCTCTGGAAACACCATATATTTT
TRBD1	TRBJ2-1	TRBV6-5	.	CASSGTGVREQFF	TGTGCCAGCAGCGGGACAGGGGTAAGGGAGCAGTTCTTC
TRBD1	TRBJ2-1	TRBV2	.	CASSLRQGQYNEQFF	TGTGCCAGCAGCCTTAGACAGGGACAGTACAATGAGCAGTTCTTC
TRBD2	TRBJ2-7	TRBV6-5	.	CASSRTSGGSYEQYF	TGTGCCAGCAGTCGGACTAGCGGGGGGTCCTACGAGCAGTACTTC
TRBD1	TRBJ2-2	TRBV10-2	once	CASRTQGPLNTGELFF	TGCGCCAGCAGAACACAGGGGCCGCTGAACACCGGGGAGCTGTTTTTT
.	TRBJ1-4	TRBV2	.	CASSGRGGNEKLFF	TGTGCCAGCAGTGGGCGGGGTGGGAATGAAAAACTGTTTTTT
TRBD2	TRBJ2-3	TRBV27	.	CASSFRAGGTDTQYF	TGTGCCAGCAGTTTTCGAGCGGGGGGCACAGATACGCAGTATTTT
.	TRBJ2-1	TRBV9	.	CASSVDRAYNEQFF	TGTGCCAGCAGCGTAGACAGGGCTTACAATGAGCAGTTCTTC
.	TRBJ2-1	TRBV12-3/TRBV12-4	.	CASSLLTNNEQFF	TGTGCCAGCAGTTTACTGACTAACAATGAGCAGTTCTTC
.	TRBJ2-5	TRBV7-2	.	CASSPMASRRETQYF	TGTGCCAGCAGCCCCATGGCTAGCCGCCGAGAGACCCAGTACTTC
.	TRBJ1-1	TRBV18	.	CASSPGQDTEAFF	TGTGCCAGCTCACCCGGACAAGACACTGAAGCTTTCTTT
.	TRBJ2-2	TRBV7-8	.	CASSFFARTNTGELFF	TGTGCCAGCAGCTTCTTTGCCCGGACTAATACCGGGGAGCTGTTTTTT
TRBD1	TRBJ1-2	TRBV2	.	CASRAQGVNANYGYTF	TGTGCCAGCAGGGCACAGGGGGTGAATGCTAACTATGGCTACACCTTC
.	TRBJ2-1	TRBV3-1/TRBV3-2	.	CASSQDQASYNEQFF	TGTGCCAGCAGCCAAGATCAGGCGTCCTACAATGAGCAGTTCTTC
.	TRBJ2-3	TRBV24-1	.	CATSDPSRQDTQYF	TGTGCCACCAGTGACCCGTCACGACAAGATACGCAGTATTTT
TRBD1	TRBJ2-7	TRBV5-1	.	CASSGGDTGTGTEQYF	TGCGCCAGCAGCGGAGGGGATACCGGGACAGGGACCGAGCAGTACTTC
TRBD2	TRBJ2-1	TRBV6-2/TRBV6-3	.	CASSWGLAGEQFF	TGTGCCAGCAGTTGGGGACTAGCCGGGGAGCAGTTCTTC